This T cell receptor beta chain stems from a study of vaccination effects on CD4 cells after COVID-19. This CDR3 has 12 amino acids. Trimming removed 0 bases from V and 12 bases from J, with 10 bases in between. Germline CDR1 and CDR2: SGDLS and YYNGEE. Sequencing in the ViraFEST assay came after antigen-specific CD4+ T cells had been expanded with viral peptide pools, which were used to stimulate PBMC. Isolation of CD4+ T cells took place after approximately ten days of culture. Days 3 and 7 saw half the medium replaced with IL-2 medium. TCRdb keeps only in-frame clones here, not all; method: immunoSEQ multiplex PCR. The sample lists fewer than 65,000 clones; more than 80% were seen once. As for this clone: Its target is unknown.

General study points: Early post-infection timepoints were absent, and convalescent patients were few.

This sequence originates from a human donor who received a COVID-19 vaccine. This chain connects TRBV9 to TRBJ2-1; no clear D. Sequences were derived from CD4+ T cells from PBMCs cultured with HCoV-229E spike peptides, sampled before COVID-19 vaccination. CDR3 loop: CASSVGITGQFF. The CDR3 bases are TGTGCCAGCAGCGTAGGAATAACGGGGCAGTTCTTC.